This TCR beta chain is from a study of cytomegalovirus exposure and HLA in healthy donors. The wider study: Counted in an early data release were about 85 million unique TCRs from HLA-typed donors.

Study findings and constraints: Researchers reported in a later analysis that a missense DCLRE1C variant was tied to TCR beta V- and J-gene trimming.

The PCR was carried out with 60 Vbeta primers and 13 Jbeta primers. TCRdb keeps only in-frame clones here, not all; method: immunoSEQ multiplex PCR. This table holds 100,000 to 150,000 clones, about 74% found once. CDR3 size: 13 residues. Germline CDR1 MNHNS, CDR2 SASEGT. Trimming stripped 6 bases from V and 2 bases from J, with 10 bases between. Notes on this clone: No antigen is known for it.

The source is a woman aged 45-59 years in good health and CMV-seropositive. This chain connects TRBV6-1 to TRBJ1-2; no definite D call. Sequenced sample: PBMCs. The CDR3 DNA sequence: TGTGCCAGCAGACGAACGGAGAACTATGGCTACACCTTC. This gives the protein CASRRTENYGYTF.